This T cell receptor (beta chain) was profiled in a study of pediatric ulcerative colitis. Study-wide points: In rectum, acute severe colitis had expanded clones and less diversity.

CDR1 is SGDLS, CDR2 YYNGEE, per germline. There are 15 residues in the CDR3. V dropped 4 bases and J dropped 4 bases, with 15 bases sitting between them. Generated by immunoSEQ multiplex PCR, the TCRdb table keeps only in-frame clones and is missing some. This table holds fewer than 15,000 clones, 70% to 90% found once. With regard to this clone: What it recognizes is unknown.

This TCR was recovered from a boy younger than 18 with moderate ulcerative colitis. The chain couples TRBV9 to TRBJ2-1, with D unclear. The sample comprised blood. CDR3 region: CASSLWAETYNEQFF. The CDR3 DNA reads as TGTGCCAGCAGCTTGTGGGCGGAAACATACAATGAGCAGTTCTTC.